The 18 T cell receptor beta chains given below trace back to one sample, sequenced in a study of OX40 agonist ivuxolimab in advanced cancers. Profiling relied on immunoSEQ multiplex PCR, and the TCRdb table lists in-frame clones only, not all of them. The sample consists of 55,000 or so clones, approximately 83% of them appearing once. Material: CD4+ or CD8+ T cells sorted from blood, obtained in a trial of the OX40 agonist ivuxolimab. Receptor source: an adult with an advanced solid tumor such as melanoma, head and neck, liver or kidney cancer.

The chain is built from TRBV5-1 and TRBJ1-6; D is uncertain. Trimming took off 4 bases at V and 10 bases at J, with 15 bases between the two ends. Germline V gene lookup returns CDR1 SGHRS and CDR2 YFSETQ. The CDR3 sequence is 14 residues long. DNA for the CDR3: TGCGCCAGCAGCCAACAGCCGTCGGGATCACCCCTCCACTTT. Amino acids: CASSQQPSGSPLHF.

The V and J genes are TRBV19 and TRBJ2-1, with 15 positions matching TRBD2. The germline CDR1 and CDR2 sequences are LNHDA and SQIVND (reference sequence). This CDR3 has 16 residues. The V segment lost 6 bases and the J segment 7 bases; nucleotides outside the gene matches: 7. The CDR3 DNA reads as TGTGCCAGTAGCTCACGGGGACTAGCGGGAGGTAATGAGCAGTTCTTC. Encoded protein: CASSSRGLAGGNEQFF.

The chain combines TRBV10-3 with TRBJ2-7; 14 nucleotides match TRBD2. CDR3 length: 17 amino acids. V was pared by 3 bases and J by 6 bases, with 10 bases of the junction left unmatched. The V gene's germline CDR1 is ENHRY and CDR2 SYGVKD. CDR3 residues: CAISDPGLAGEIGEQYF. The DNA for the CDR3 is TGTGCCATCAGTGATCCGGGACTAGCGGGAGAAATAGGCGAGCAGTACTTC.

The chain employs TRBV5-1 and TRBJ2-3; tentative D call: TRBD2 (5 bases). Germline V gene sequence: CDR1 SGHRS, CDR2 YFSETQ. The CDR3 has 17 residues. The V and J ends lost 0 bases and 6 bases respectively, with 20 bases between them. The CDR3 here is CASSLVSGLEGFDTQYF. In DNA form, the CDR3 reads TGCGCCAGCAGCTTGGTGAGCGGACTCGAAGGGTTTGATACGCAGTATTTT.

The rearrangement links TRBV13 to TRBJ2-7; D is perhaps TRBD2 (6 bases). Germline-derived CDR1 and CDR2 are PRHDT and FYEKMQ (reference sequence). Trimming shortened V by 8 bases and J by 1 base, and 12 bases separated the two germline ends. The CDR3 runs to 13 residues. CDR3 protein: CASRLSGSYEQYF. CDR3 sequence (DNA): TGTGCCAGCCGGCTTAGCGGTTCCTACGAGCAGTACTTC.

The chain joins TRBV4-2 to TRBJ2-7; D is uncertain. This CDR3 spans 15 amino acids. Trimming cost V 0 bases and J 1 base, with 10 bases left between them. Germline CDR1 LGHNA, CDR2 YNFKEQ. The CDR3 nucleotides are TGTGCCAGCAGCCAAGATTGGACGTTTTCCTACGAGCAGTACTTC. Residues: CASSQDWTFSYEQYF.

The chain combines TRBV6-5 with TRBJ2-3; TRBD2 matches at 12 bases. Germline V CDR1 and CDR2: MNHEY, SVGAGI. The CDR3 contains 15 residues. The V gene end was trimmed by 7 bases and the J gene end by 7 bases; junction bases not matched to a gene: 9. The CDR3 nucleotides are TGTGCCAGCACGGAGACTAGCGGGAGTCTAAATACGCAGTATTTT. Its protein product is CASTETSGSLNTQYF.

This clone was counted only a few times. This chain joins TRBV6-1 and TRBJ1-1; no reliable D call. The CDR3 contains 12 residues. V lost 8 bases, J lost 2 bases, and 9 bases lay in between. Germline-derived CDR1 and CDR2 are MNHNS and SASEGT. The CDR3 region is CASRATNTEAFF. In DNA form, the CDR3 reads TGTGCCAGCCGAGCTACTAACACTGAAGCTTTCTTT.

V gene TRBV10-3 combines with J gene TRBJ1-5; D is ambiguous. Germline CDR1 and CDR2: ENHRY and SYGVKD. The CDR3 length is 12 residues. The CDR3 loop reads CATGSNNQPQHF. CDR3 sequence (DNA): TGTGCGACCGGGTCGAACAATCAGCCCCAGCATTTT.

The CDR3 spells CASSFAVAGGNSPLHF. CDR3 DNA: TGTGCCAGCAGCTTCGCGGTGGCCGGAGGGAATTCACCCCTCCACTTT. The V call is TRBV7-8, the J call TRBJ1-6; D is ambiguous. Trimming pared 3 bases from V and 7 bases from J, leaving 16 bases between. Germline CDR1 and CDR2: SGHVS and FQNEAQ. The CDR3 loop spans 16 amino acids.

CDR3 sequence (DNA): TGTGCCAGCAGTTACTCGACCGGACAGATGTCGACTGAAGCTTTCTTT. Translating gives CASSYSTGQMSTEAFF. The chain is built from TRBV6-6 and TRBJ1-1; weak D call: TRBD1 (6 bases). V shed 0 bases and J shed 5 bases, with 16 bases lying between them. CDR1 is MNHNY, CDR2 SVGAGI, per germline (reference sequence). This CDR3 contains 16 residues.

This clone was picked up one time. The chain carries TRBV19 and TRBJ2-7, with D unresolved. CDR3 length: 14 residues. CDR1 is LNHDA, CDR2 SQIVND, per germline (reference sequence). Trimming pared 3 bases from V and 2 bases from J, leaving 11 bases between. In DNA form, the CDR3 reads TGTGCCAGTAGTATCCGGGTAGACGCCTACGAGCAGTACTTC. Its translation: CASSIRVDAYEQYF.

The J gene is TRBJ2-1, the V gene TRBV28; 13 bases match TRBD2. The V and J ends lost 5 bases and 2 bases, in that order; junction bases with no gene match: 6. Germline V CDR1 and CDR2: MDHEN, SYDVKM. This CDR3 contains 17 residues. CDR3 loop: CASSQTSGRTAYNEQFF. CDR3 DNA: TGTGCCAGCAGTCAGACTAGCGGGAGGACCGCCTACAATGAGCAGTTCTTC.

This clone showed up just once. The genes are TRBV7-2 and TRBJ2-1; 8 nucleotides match TRBD1. Germline V gene sequence: CDR1 SGHTA, CDR2 FQGNSA. The CDR3 extends over 15 amino acids. V lost 5 bases to trimming and J lost 10 bases; unmatched junction nucleotides: 13. In DNA form, the CDR3 reads TGTGCCAGCAGCCCTTACAGGGGGTATCGTAAAGAGCAGTTCTTC. It translates to CASSPYRGYRKEQFF.

The rearrangement uses TRBV6-5 and TRBJ2-5; tentative D call: TRBD2 (5 bases). The tail of the sequence fits TRBJ2-7 better, so the J call may be wrong. There are 15 residues in the CDR3. CDR1 is MNHEY and CDR2 is SVGAGI in the germline V gene. The CDR3 DNA reads TGTGCCAGCAGCCCCAGGAGTAGCGTTTTGTACGAGCAGTACTTC. It specifies CASSPRSSVLYEQYF.

The rearrangement links TRBV11-1 to TRBJ2-5; tentatively, D is TRBD2 (7 bases). This CDR3 comprises 15 residues. Germline V gene sequence: CDR1 SGHAT, CDR2 FQDESV (reference sequence). V was shortened by 3 bases and J by 5 bases, with 16 bases between the two germline ends. The CDR3 loop reads CASSFNEGRGETQYF. The CDR3 DNA reads as TGTGCCAGCAGCTTTAATGAGGGGAGGGGGGAGACCCAGTACTTC.

The chain is built from TRBV18 and TRBJ1-5; 10 bases map to TRBD1. The germline gives CDR1 KGHSH, CDR2 LQKENI. The ends lost 5 bases at V and 5 bases at J; junction bases unmatched: 3. The CDR3 length is 14 residues. In DNA, the CDR3 is TGTGCCAGCTCAAGACAGGGGGCGGATCAGCCCCAGCATTTT. Translating it yields CASSRQGADQPQHF.

The J gene is TRBJ1-4, the V gene TRBV27; weak D call: TRBD1 (6 bases). Germline loops: CDR1 MNHEY, CDR2 SMNVEV (reference sequence). The CDR3 loop spans 14 amino acids. Trimming removed 4 bases at V and 0 bases at J, with 6 bases between. As DNA, the CDR3 is TGTGCCAGCAGTTCAGGGGCAACTAATGAAAAACTGTTTTTT. It is translated as CASSSGATNEKLFF.